This entry concerns a single T cell receptor (beta chain). The antigen is unknown. The sample belongs to a study of CD8 T cell repertoires and HIV-1 epitope variants. About the research overall: Tested: three Gag epitope families, Nef HW9 and YT9. IL-2, IL-7 and IL-15 were added on days 3 and 7 of approximately 11-day cultures. Enriched T cells were co-cultured with equal autologous T cell-negative cells.

Survey-depth immunoSEQ sequencing covered TCR beta CDR3 regions. Data came from immunoSEQ multiplex PCR; TCRdb stores just in-frame clones and leaves some out. The sample has roughly 2,400 clones; 73% are singletons. Trimming cost V 4 bases and J 4 bases, with 10 bases left between them. In germline, CDR1 is MRHNA, CDR2 SNTAGT. The CDR3 totals 13 residues. J is TRBJ1-1 and V is TRBV6-4, with a weak D call TRBD1 (5 bases). The sequenced material came from cultured CD8+ T cells derived from PBMCs. This sequence originates from a male donor with HIV. This CDR3 is CASSVSGSTEAFF. CDR3 in DNA: TGTGCCAGCAGTGTATCAGGGAGCACTGAAGCTTTCTTT.